This T cell receptor beta chain was sequenced during a study of OX40 agonist ivuxolimab in advanced cancers. TCRdb's copy holds only in-frame clones and misses some; the assay was immunoSEQ multiplex PCR. The table has 81,000 or so clones, roughly 91% seen once. The germline V and J ends were trimmed by 4 bases and 5 bases, with 21 bases remaining between them. The germline gives CDR1 SGHKS, CDR2 YYEKEE (reference sequence). The CDR3 is 16 amino acids. Material: CD4+ or CD8+ T cells sorted from blood, obtained in a trial of the OX40 agonist ivuxolimab. The genes are TRBV5-5 and TRBJ2-5; a weak D match, TRBD2 (6 bases). The receptor was isolated from an adult with an advanced solid tumor such as melanoma, head and neck, liver or kidney cancer. The CDR3 region is CASSPRAGQTVETQYF. The CDR3 nucleotides are TGTGCCAGCAGCCCCAGGGCGGGGCAGACTGTGGAGACCCAGTACTTC.